This T cell receptor beta chain is drawn from a study of cytomegalovirus exposure and HLA in healthy donors. About the study: Per a later analysis, the 666 first-cohort and some 130 validation repertoires shared one platform. General study points: Testing in vitro showed a few CMV-associated chains specific for CMV antigens. Listed as cytomegalovirus-associated were roughly 180 TCR beta chains.

Donors were drawn from the approximately 120-subject validation cohort, separate from the approximately 640-subject first cohort. V shed 4 bases and J shed 8 bases, with 19 bases lying between them. The CDR3 extends over 15 amino acids. From germline, CDR1 is SGHNT and CDR2 YYREEE (reference sequence). Profiling relied on immunoSEQ multiplex PCR, and the TCRdb table lists in-frame clones only, not all of them. The table includes under 250,000 clones, around 86% detected once. As concerns this clone: Its antigen is undetermined.

Input material: PBMCs. The genes are TRBV5-4 and TRBJ2-4; D possibly corresponds to TRBD2 (6 bases). The TCR was taken from a woman younger than 35 in good health and CMV-seropositive. CDR3: CASSAGSVRRDIQYF. In nucleotides, the CDR3 is TGTGCCAGCAGCGCCGGGAGCGTCAGGAGAGACATTCAGTACTTC.